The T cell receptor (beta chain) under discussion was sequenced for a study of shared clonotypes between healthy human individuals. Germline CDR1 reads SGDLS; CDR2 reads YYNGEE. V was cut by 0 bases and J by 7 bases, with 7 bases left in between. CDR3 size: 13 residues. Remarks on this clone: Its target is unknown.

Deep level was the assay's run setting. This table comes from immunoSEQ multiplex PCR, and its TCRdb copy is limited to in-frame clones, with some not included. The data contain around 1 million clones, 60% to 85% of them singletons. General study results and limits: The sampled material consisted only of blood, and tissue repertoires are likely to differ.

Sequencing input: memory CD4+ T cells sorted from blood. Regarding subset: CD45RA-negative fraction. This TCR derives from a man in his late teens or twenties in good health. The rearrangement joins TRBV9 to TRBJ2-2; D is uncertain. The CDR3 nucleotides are TGTGCCAGCAGCGTAGAATATGGCGGGGAGCTGTTTTTT. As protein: CASSVEYGGELFF.